This is a list of T cell receptor beta chains from one sample in a study of Graves' ophthalmopathy and Graves' hyperthyroidism. TCRdb processed the multiplex PCR reads anew with MiXCR; each CDR3 protein has one entry. The sample contains hundreds of thousands of distinct CDR3 sequences, 40% of which appear only once. The sequenced sample consisted of peripheral blood. The receptors were sampled from an adult man with Graves' ophthalmopathy. Each CDR3 is given without its conserved first and last residue.

v_call,j_call,cdr3_aa
TRBV20-1,TRBJ2-5,SARDPGVSQETQY
TRBV6-5,TRBJ2-7,ASSPSGTSGVYEQY
TRBV25-1,TRBJ1-1,ASSLFQGGTEAF
TRBV5-4,TRBJ1-1,ASSLRVTGTEAF
TRBV12-3/TRBV12-4,TRBJ1-5,ASSSRYRGGNQPQH
TRBV9,TRBJ2-7,ASSPIPTVTYEQY
TRBV4-3,TRBJ2-5,ASSQGRTGTQY
TRBV10-2,TRBJ1-1,ASSATGGVNTEAF
TRBV7-9,TRBJ1-2,ASSLIAGDKGYT
TRBV4-2,TRBJ2-5,ASSQGTQAETQY
TRBV7-2,TRBJ2-2,ASSLLGANGELF
TRBV19,TRBJ2-5,ASTPGQGLQETQY
TRBV10-3,TRBJ2-6,ASRRGQGWVLT
TRBV9,TRBJ1-3,ASSVERHTSSGNTIY
TRBV2,TRBJ1-6,ASSRDRGIDSPLH
TRBV20-1,TRBJ2-7,SASFWGGPYEQY
TRBV7-2,TRBJ1-3,ASSFIRGLDGNTIY
TRBV7-9,TRBJ2-2,ASSFKGTNTGELF
TRBV7-2,TRBJ2-7,ASSSLASSYEQY
TRBV7-9,TRBJ2-5,ASSPGVLQY
TRBV7-9,TRBJ2-2,ASSFRSGGQVGTGELF
TRBV20-1,TRBJ1-5,SASNRDRRNQPQH
TRBV10-3,TRBJ2-2,ASGNRGPTGELF
TRBV10-3,TRBJ1-3,ASLRGGPGNTIY
TRBV15,TRBJ2-5,ATSRRHRTQY
TRBV29-1,TRBJ1-1,SASKRTGGLNTEAF
TRBV10-3,TRBJ1-6,AISEFNRQNNSPLH
TRBV7-2,TRBJ2-5,ASSRQAAVETQY
TRBV25-1,TRBJ2-2,ASLVQGGTGELF
TRBV20-1,TRBJ2-5,SAKEGQETQY
TRBV2,TRBJ1-1,ASSERQGMNTEAF
TRBV20-1,TRBJ2-5,SARDRGDTETQY
TRBV5-4,TRBJ1-1,ASSLVGTGGAEAF
TRBV7-3,TRBJ2-6,ASSPRGAWGANVLT
TRBV14,TRBJ2-6,ASSQEDRMPSGANVLT
TRBV10-3,TRBJ2-7,AISETSSYEQY
TRBV12-3/TRBV12-4,TRBJ1-5,ASSFSGTSNQPQH
TRBV19,TRBJ1-1,ASTEGGPNTEAF
TRBV2,TRBJ1-2,ASSVTMEDGYT
TRBV20-1,TRBJ2-7,SAREVRLAGYGQY
TRBV14,TRBJ2-5,ASSQPGRKETQY
TRBV7-9,TRBJ1-2,ASSLGAGGYT
TRBV12-3/TRBV12-4,TRBJ1-2,ASSVRDRGGYT
TRBV19,TRBJ2-5,ASTLGGALEAQY
TRBV6-5,TRBJ2-7,ASSYNPGEQY
TRBV5-6,TRBJ1-1,ASSLNPQGLNTEAF
TRBV15,TRBJ2-6,ATSVEDQDRAGNVLT
TRBV19,TRBJ1-4,ASRGQWGNEKLF
TRBV11-2,TRBJ2-7,ASSPPGPIYEQY
TRBV25-1,TRBJ1-2,ASGQGAHYGYT
TRBV7-9,TRBJ2-5,ASSQAGTSGQETQY
TRBV5-1,TRBJ2-7,ASSHTGPEQY
TRBV7-8,TRBJ2-5,ADSTSGRPGETQY
TRBV2,TRBJ1-6,ASSEDPGGVYNSPLH
TRBV7-8,TRBJ2-7,ASSLYPSGTRSYEQY
TRBV7-3,TRBJ1-5,ASSQGQGATQPQH
TRBV20-1,TRBJ1-2,SAHAEGLNYGYT